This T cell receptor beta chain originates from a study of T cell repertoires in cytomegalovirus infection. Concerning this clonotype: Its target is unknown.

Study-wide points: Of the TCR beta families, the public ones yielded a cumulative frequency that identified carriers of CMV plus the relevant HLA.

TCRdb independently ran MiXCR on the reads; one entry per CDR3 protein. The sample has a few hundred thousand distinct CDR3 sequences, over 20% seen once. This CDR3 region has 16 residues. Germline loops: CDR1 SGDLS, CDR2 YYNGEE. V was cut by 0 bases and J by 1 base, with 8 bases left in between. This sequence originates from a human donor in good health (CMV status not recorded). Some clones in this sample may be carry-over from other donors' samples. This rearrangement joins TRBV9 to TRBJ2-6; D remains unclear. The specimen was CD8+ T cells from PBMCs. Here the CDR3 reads CASSVAFDSGANVLTF. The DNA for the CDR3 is TGTGCCAGCAGCGTAGCTTTCGATTCTGGGGCCAACGTCCTGACTTTC. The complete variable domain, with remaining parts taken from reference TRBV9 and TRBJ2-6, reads DSGVTQTPKHLITATGQRVTLRCSPRSGDLSVYWYQQSLDQGLQFLIQYYNGEERAKGNILERFSAQQFPDLHSELNLSSLELGDSALYFCASSVAFDSGANVLTFGAGSRLTVL.